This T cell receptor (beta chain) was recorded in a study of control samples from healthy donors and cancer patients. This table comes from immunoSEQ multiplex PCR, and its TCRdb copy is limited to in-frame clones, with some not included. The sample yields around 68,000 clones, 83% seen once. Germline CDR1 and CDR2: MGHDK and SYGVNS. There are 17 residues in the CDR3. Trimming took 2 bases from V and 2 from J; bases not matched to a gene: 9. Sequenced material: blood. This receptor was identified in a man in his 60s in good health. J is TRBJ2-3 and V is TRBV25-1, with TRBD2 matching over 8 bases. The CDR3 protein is CASSETGTRSFTDTQYF. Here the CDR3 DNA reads TGTGCCAGCAGTGAAACCGGGACTAGGTCTTTCACAGATACGCAGTATTTT.